The T cell receptor beta chain described here comes from a study of CD8 T cells in Susac syndrome. Random hexamers were used to reverse transcribe about 0.45 to 1 ug of RNA. TCR beta CDR3 was amplified by immunoSEQ covering 54 Vbeta and 13 Jbeta. TCRdb passed the immunoSEQ multiplex PCR reads through MiXCR, listing each CDR3 protein once. In the table there are approximately 200,000 distinct CDR3 sequences, roughly 96% of which are singletons. The authors carried out high-throughput sequencing of TCR beta. They applied it to CD8+ and CD4+ T cells obtained from blood. This CDR3 is 15 amino acids long. Trimming left V 6 bases short and J 1 base short, with 13 bases between. Germline V gene data show CDR1 as LNHDA and CDR2 as SQIVND (reference sequence).

Sample: CD4+ T cells from PBMCs. This rearrangement joins TRBV19 to TRBJ2-4, with no clear D. This TCR was recovered from a human donor with multiple sclerosis. The CDR3 DNA is TGTGCCAGTAGAGCCCCGGGCTCGGCCAAAAACATTCAGTACTTC. It is translated as CASRAPGSAKNIQYF.